This T cell receptor (beta chain) was captured by sequencing in a study of blood T cell repertoires in COVID-19. The method was immunoSEQ multiplex PCR; TCRdb's version includes in-frame clones alone and lacks a portion of them. Counted here are about half a million clones, roughly nine tenths occurring once; the ten biggest clones make up roughly 0.84%. Germline lookup yields CDR1 MNHEY and CDR2 SMNVEV (reference sequence). The CDR3 has 13 amino acids. Trimming shortened V by 3 bases and J by 4 bases, and 9 bases separated the two germline ends. This sequence joins TRBV27 and TRBJ1-2; D is unresolved. The sequence was collected from a man younger than 35 with COVID-19, enrolled during active disease. The specimen was peripheral blood. CDR3 region: CASSFEGAYGYTF. DNA of the CDR3: TGTGCCAGCAGTTTTGAGGGAGCCTATGGCTACACCTTC.